This T cell receptor (beta chain) was retrieved from a study of cytomegalovirus exposure and HLA in healthy donors (TCRdb year 2017). Describing the broader study: An earlier analysis of several hundred of the donors reported more than 250 Gb of sequence data and roughly 100 million unique TCR beta sequences from about 179 million T cells. In an earlier analysis of a few hundred of the donors, high-throughput TCR beta sequencing was used to judge whether each TCR beta V gene segment behaved as functional or pseudogenic. A later analysis re-analyzed previously published TCR beta repertoires from roughly 600 donors and added high-resolution HLA genotyping to study TCR occurrence patterns. The study used immunosequencing to profile the T cell repertoires of several hundred subjects and linked those repertoires to cytomegalovirus serostatus. Every repertoire in the discovery cohort had been generated on one and the same sequencing platform. Both class I and class II loci were covered by HLA typing, at four-digit resolution. Roughly 5 DR-DQ haplotypes were handled as single units for association and clustering because linkage in the cohort was strong. An early release covering about 600 HLA-typed donors comprised about 290 gigabases of sequencing data and around 85 million unique TCR sequences. To predict cytomegalovirus infection status, the study combined high-throughput TCR immunosequencing, statistical association of individual TCRs with disease status, and machine learning. Alongside the repertoire data, information on donor age, sex, ethnicity and CMV serostatus was compiled. Of the roughly 390 genotyped donors, 70% to 90% were placed in the genetic ancestry cluster associated with self-reported Caucasian donors. Among some 410 genotyped donors of the cohort, an average of approximately 240,000 unique TCR beta nucleotide sequences were sequenced per donor, about a sixth of them non-productive. Rather than using new phenotypic data, the later analysis identified candidate immune exposures from TCR beta sequences and from how often those sequences occurred across donors. Typing coverage differed by locus: A, B, C, DRB1 and DQB1 were typed in roughly 629-630 donors, DQA1 in 500 to 550, DPA1 in around 580, and DPB1 in approximately 450. The study was designed to test whether signatures of past pathogen exposure could be identified by cataloging public T cell receptors. Genome-wide SNP genotypes for about 60% of the roughly 670 donors were used in a later genetic analysis, which treated that subset as a discovery cohort. A separate validation cohort of 100 to 150 different subjects was used in addition to the roughly 640-subject first cohort.

Libraries were made using the immunoSEQ multiplex PCR assay. A mixture of 60 forward primers for TCR Vbeta segments and 13 reverse primers for TCR Jbeta segments was used in the multiplex PCR. A multiplex PCR assay on genomic DNA amplified the CDR3 region of rearranged TCR beta genes. On the Illumina HiSeq System, the amplified TCR beta libraries were sequenced as 87-base-pair reads. Per the authors' processing: A later analysis counted about 82 million unique TCR beta chains across the 670 or so repertoires, and about 10 million of these chains were shared by at least two donors. Raw reads were error-corrected and collapsed into unique sequences by a nearest-neighbor algorithm in which closely related sequences were merged to remove PCR and sequencing errors. To assign V, D and J gene segments, CDR3 sequences were aligned to IMGT reference sequences. For a sequence to be retained, a match of at least six nucleotides was required to both a V gene segment and a J gene segment. Rearrangements were called productive when the CDR3 lacked stop codons and stayed in frame with V and J; all others were non-productive. CDR3 was defined according to IMGT convention as the region running from the second conserved V-encoded cysteine to the conserved J-encoded phenylalanine. Sequences without an unambiguous match to a single V gene segment were excluded from the earlier analysis of approximately 560 of the donors. An earlier analysis of 500 to 600 of the donors classified V segments as functional when productive rearrangements were above 56.7% and as segregating when the standard deviation between donors was above 5%. A statistical classification framework was built for diagnosing cytomegalovirus status from the catalog of TCR beta chain sequences. V and J gene assignment, in a later analysis, came from comparing TCR nucleotide sequences with IMGT/GENE-DB human TR gene sequences. A later analysis assigned CDR3 sequences and most-parsimonious VDJ recombination scenarios with the TCRdist pipeline. In a later analysis, each TCR beta chain was defined by its CDR3 amino acid sequence together with its V-gene family, and reads without a unique V-gene family were excluded. To address suspected cross-contamination and a sequencing artifact, a later analysis removed around 590 highly shared, low-generation-probability nucleotide sequences. In a later analysis, a clonal expansion index was calculated for each public chain from normalized within-repertoire ranks of inferred template counts. In a later analysis, generation probabilities were computed with a VDJ recombination model fitted to out-of-frame rearrangements, and the resulting probabilities were checked against IGoR. A later analysis scored TCR-TCR, TCR-HLA and TCR-CMV co-occurrence with hypergeometric tests, applying a repertoire-size bias correction to TCR pairs. To estimate false discovery rates, a later analysis permuted the HLA or CMV assignments 20 times. In a later analysis, co-occurring TCRs were grouped using DBSCAN, with TCRdist sequence similarity added in when clustering inside HLA-allele-positive subsets. Repertoires with fewer than 30,000 or more than 120,000 public chains were left out of co-occurrence clustering, as were five repertoires with anomalous nucleotide sharing. Sourced from immuneACCESS, this table was stored by TCRdb with only in-frame sequences that have V and J called. A share of the clones is absent; for the studies checked, an unresolved V gene accounts for under half, and the remainder has no known explanation. That table gives V, J and clone size, and the DNA gave D and trimming. Across this sample there are 70,000 to 75,000 clones, with about 78% seen only once. The ten largest clones capture 9% to 13% of the sample.

Compared with germline, V lacks 6 bases and J lacks 1 base; bases without a gene match: 5. Reading the germline V gene gives CDR1 ENHRY and CDR2 SYGVKD. The CDR3 spans 14 residues, from the cysteine through the phenylalanine. The DNA shown is the 42-base CDR3, in frame from base 1. The cohort comprised some 680 healthy bone marrow donors. At the time of sampling, every cohort member was nominally healthy, though immune exposures that went unrecorded were likely present. The donor was CMV seropositive and was included in the group of approximately 300 seropositive cohort members. A peripheral blood sample was collected from each donor, and TCR beta sequencing was performed on peripheral blood mononuclear cells. The Qiagen DNeasy Blood Extraction Kit was used to extract genomic DNA from the blood cell samples. With respect to this clone: Its antigen is currently not known. It has no much larger one-base neighbor in the sample; base qualities were not kept.

Broader findings and caveats from the paper: The authors suggested that the approach could potentially be generalized to other disease states and immunological phenotypes. Only TCR beta chains were sequenced in this cohort, and the absence of alpha or paired-chain data limited detectable features. The study gave a list of about 170 TCR beta chains associated with cytomegalovirus. A later genetic analysis reported fewer N-insertions in productive TCRs among donors in an Asian-associated ancestry cluster than the roughly 690-donor mean. In a later analysis, most CMV-associated TCR beta chains were found to appear HLA-restricted, with HLA associations seemingly driven largely by CMV exposure. Cytomegalovirus status was reported to be diagnosed by the classifier with high specificity and sensitivity in both the original and validation cohorts. Because HLA typing was missing for some donors at each locus, association tests included only the typed subset. In a later analysis, HLA-associated TCR beta chains showed more clonal expansion and lower generation probabilities than non-associated chains that were equally common. According to a later analysis, TCR association rates differed among HLA loci, with DRB1 alleles showing the most associated TCRs and HLA-C alleles showing the fewest. Approximately 18 rarely observed V segments, including chromosome 9 orphons, were excluded from the earlier analysis of just under 600 of the donors because counts were too low. Most TCR sequences were observed very rarely across donors, whereas some public TCRs were present in many individuals. The only immune exposure information available for the cohort was CMV serostatus. Three of the identified cytomegalovirus-associated TCR beta chains were confirmed in vitro to be specific for cytomegalovirus antigens. The sequencing pipeline was judged likely to have produced a cluster of highly shared sequence variants as a technical artifact. A later analysis reported that several top co-occurrence clusters appeared linked to parvovirus B19, influenza, CMV and Epstein-Barr virus. Some IMGT-functional V segments, including TRBV6-2 and TRBV6-3, could not be distinguished by the 87-base-pair reads and were therefore excluded. The presence/absence analyses assumed that sequencing depth was roughly uniform across donors, and that assumption may not be true. V-gene and J-gene trimming of TCR beta chains was associated with a missense DCLRE1C variant in a later genetic analysis, and the association was replicated in an independent cohort. Correlated functional status among segregating V segments might reflect linkage disequilibrium, but an unknown experimental factor could not be ruled out. Specific HLA alleles were associated with 15,000 to 20,000 TCR beta sequences at a false discovery rate of 0.05 in a later analysis. A further reported finding was that TCR beta sequences accurately predicted the HLA-A and HLA-B alleles for most subjects in the first cohort. In an earlier analysis of some 540 of the donors, most TCR beta V segments appeared in productive rearrangements about 90% or about 30% of the time, broadly matching IMGT annotations. Assigning TCR associations to individual alleles was difficult when HLA alleles, especially DR and DQ, strongly co-occurred.

Source material: PBMCs. Recombination connected TRBV10-3 to TRBJ1-1; 7 middle bases align to TRBD1. The TCR originated in a woman aged 40-49 years in good health and CMV-seropositive. The CDR3 loop reads CAIRGTAANTEAFF. The bases read TGTGCCATCAGGGGGACAGCCGCGAACACTGAAGCTTTCTTT.